This TCR beta chain was documented in a study of beta chain features in type 1 diabetes. Study-level points and caveats: There was a possibility that cDNA sequencing over-represented cells with high TCR expression.

Remarks on this clone: No antigen is known for it.

As every portion of the isolated RNA was reverse transcribed, the sequencing read expressed TCRB transcripts. The assay was immunoSEQ multiplex PCR, and TCRdb's table has in-frame clones only and misses some. The sample lists 300,000 to 450,000 clones, around 20% occurring once. Germline trimming cut 9 bases from V and 0 bases from J; bases unmatched to any gene: 5. From germline, CDR1 is LNHDA and CDR2 SQIVND (reference sequence). CDR3 length equals 14 residues. Sorted populations all had greater than 95% purity. The receptor was isolated from a young woman in good health. The chain recombines TRBV19 with TRBJ2-3; TRBD1 agrees at 8 bases. Sequencing was performed on naive CD4+ T cells from blood. CDR3 loop: CASRQGPSTDTQYF. CDR3 DNA sequence: TGTGCCAGCAGACAGGGGCCGAGCACAGATACGCAGTATTTT.